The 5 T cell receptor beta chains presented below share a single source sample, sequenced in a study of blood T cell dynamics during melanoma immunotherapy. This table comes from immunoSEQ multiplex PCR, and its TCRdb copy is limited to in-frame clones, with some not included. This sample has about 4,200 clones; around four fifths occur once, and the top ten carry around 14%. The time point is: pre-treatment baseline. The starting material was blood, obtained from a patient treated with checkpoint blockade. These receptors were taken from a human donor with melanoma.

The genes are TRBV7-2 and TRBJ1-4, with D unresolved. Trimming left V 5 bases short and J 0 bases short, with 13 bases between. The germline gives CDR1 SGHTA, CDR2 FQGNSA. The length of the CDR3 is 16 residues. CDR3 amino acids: CASSTDARTTNEKLFF. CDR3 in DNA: TGTGCCAGCAGCACAGATGCTAGGACAACTAATGAAAAACTGTTTTTT.

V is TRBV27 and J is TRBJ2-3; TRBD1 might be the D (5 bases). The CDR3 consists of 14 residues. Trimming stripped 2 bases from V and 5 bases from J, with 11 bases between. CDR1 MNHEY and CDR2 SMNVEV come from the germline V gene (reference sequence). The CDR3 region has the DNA TGTGCCAGCAGTTTAAGGGGATTGGGAGATACGCAGTATTTT. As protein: CASSLRGLGDTQYF.

CDR3 amino acids: CASIRGPQETQYF. The CDR3 DNA sequence: TGTGCCAGCATCAGAGGCCCCCAAGAGACCCAGTACTTC. The chain uses TRBV2 and TRBJ2-5; no firm D call. Per germline, CDR1 SNHLY and CDR2 FYNNEI. CDR3 length equals 13 residues. Trimming removed 7 bases at V and 1 base at J, with 10 bases between. Looking up the rest from reference TRBV2 and TRBJ2-5 gives the full variable domain: EPEVTQTPSHQVTQMGQEVILRCVPISNHLYFYWYRQILGQKVEFLVSFYNNEISEKSEIFDDQFSVERPDGSNFTLKIRSTKLEDSAMYFCASIRGPQETQYFGPGTRLLVL.

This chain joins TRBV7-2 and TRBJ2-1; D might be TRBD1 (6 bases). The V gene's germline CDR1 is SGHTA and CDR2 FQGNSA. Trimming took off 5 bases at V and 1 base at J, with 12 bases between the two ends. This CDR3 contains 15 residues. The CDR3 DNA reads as TGTGCCAGCAGCCTTCTCAGGGGTTCCTACAATGAGCAGTTCTTC. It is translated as CASSLLRGSYNEQFF. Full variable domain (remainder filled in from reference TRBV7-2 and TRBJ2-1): GAGVSQSPSNKVTEKGKDVELRCDPISGHTALYWYRQSLGQGLEFLIYFQGNSAPDKSGLPSDRFSAERTGGSVSTLTIQRTQQEDSAVYLCASSLLRGSYNEQFFGPGTRLTVL.

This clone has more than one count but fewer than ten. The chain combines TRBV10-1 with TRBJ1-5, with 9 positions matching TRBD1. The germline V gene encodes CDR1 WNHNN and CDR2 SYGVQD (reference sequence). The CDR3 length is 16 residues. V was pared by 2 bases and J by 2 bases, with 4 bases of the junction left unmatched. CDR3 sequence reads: CASSERWDRGNQPQHF. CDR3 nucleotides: TGCGCCAGCAGTGAGAGGTGGGACAGGGGCAATCAGCCCCAGCATTTT.